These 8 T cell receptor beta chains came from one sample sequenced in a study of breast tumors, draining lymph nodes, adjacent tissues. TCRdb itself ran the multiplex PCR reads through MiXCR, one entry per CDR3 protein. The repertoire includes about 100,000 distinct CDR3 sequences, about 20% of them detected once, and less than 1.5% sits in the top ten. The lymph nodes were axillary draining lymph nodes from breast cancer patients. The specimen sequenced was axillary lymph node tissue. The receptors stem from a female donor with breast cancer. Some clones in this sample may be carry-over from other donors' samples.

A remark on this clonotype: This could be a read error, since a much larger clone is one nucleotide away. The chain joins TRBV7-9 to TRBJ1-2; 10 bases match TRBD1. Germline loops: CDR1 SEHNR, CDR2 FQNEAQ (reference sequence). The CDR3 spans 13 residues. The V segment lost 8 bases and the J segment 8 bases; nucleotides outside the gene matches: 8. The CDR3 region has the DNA TGTGCCAGCGGCCCGGACAGGGGGAACGGCTACACCTTC. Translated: CASGPDRGNGYTF. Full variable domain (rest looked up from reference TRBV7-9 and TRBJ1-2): DTGVSQNPRHKITKRGQNVTFRCDPISEHNRLYWYRQTLGQGPEFLTYFQNEAQLEKSRLLSDRFSAERPKGSFSTLEIQRTEQGDSAMYLCASGPDRGNGYTFGSGTRLTVV.

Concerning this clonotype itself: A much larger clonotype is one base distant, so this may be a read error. Here the CDR3 reads CASSLTAAGANYEQHF. The CDR3 region has the DNA TGTGCCAGCAGCCTCACTGCGGCAGGGGCGAACTACGAGCAGCACTTC. This sequence joins TRBV16 and TRBJ2-7; tentative D call: TRBD1 (6 bases). Germline V gives CDR1 KGHSY, CDR2 FQNENV. The CDR3 spans 16 residues.

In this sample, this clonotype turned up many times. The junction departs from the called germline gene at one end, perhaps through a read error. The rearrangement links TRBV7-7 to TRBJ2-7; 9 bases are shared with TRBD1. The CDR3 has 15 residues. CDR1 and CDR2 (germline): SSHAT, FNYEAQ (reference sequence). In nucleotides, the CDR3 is TGTGCTAGCAGCCCCGGGACAGGGAGTTCCTACGAGCAGTACTTC. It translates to CASSPGTGSSYEQYF.

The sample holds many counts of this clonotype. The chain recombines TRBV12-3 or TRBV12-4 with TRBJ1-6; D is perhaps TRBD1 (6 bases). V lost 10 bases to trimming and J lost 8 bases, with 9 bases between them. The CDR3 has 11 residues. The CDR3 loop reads CAIPGDSPLHF. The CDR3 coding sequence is TGTGCCATTCCAGGGGATTCACCCCTCCACTTT.

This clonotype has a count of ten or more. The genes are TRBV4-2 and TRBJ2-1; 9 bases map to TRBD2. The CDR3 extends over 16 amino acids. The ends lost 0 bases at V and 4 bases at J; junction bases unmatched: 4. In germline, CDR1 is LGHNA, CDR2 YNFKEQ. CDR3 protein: CASSQDFSGGYNEQFF. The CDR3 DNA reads TGTGCCAGCAGCCAAGATTTTAGCGGGGGATACAATGAGCAGTTCTTC.

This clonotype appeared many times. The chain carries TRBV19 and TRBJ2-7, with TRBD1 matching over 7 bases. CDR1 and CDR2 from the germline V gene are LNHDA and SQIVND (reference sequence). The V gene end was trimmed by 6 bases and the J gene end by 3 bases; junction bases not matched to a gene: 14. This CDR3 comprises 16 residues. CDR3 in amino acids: CASSDGRDRPYYEQYF. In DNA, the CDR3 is TGTGCCAGTAGCGACGGCCGGGACAGACCTTACTACGAGCAGTACTTC.

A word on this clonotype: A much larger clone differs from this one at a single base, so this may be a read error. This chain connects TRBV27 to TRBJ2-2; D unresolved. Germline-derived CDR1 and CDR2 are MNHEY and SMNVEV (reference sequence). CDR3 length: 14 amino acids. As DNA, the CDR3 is TGTGCCAGCAGGATCCGGGTAAACACCAGGGAGCTGTTTTTT. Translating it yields CASRIRVNTRELFF.

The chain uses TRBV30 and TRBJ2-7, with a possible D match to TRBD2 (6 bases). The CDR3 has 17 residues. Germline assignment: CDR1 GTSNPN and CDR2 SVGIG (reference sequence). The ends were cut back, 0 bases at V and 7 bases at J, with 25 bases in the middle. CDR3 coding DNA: TGTGCCTGGAGTGTAAGTTCGGGCTGGACTACCTTCCTGGAGCAGTACTTC. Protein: CAWSVSSGWTTFLEQYF.